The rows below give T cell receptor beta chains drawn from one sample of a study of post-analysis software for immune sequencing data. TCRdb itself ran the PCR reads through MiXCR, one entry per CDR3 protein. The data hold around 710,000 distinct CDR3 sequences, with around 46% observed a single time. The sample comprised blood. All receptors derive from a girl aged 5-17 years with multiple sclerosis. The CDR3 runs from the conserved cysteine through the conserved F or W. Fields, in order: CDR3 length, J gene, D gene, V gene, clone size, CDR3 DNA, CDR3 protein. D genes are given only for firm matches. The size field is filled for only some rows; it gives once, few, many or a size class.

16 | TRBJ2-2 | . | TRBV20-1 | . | TGCAGTGCTAGAGATCCCGGAGGGGGCTTGACCGGGGAGCTGTTTTTT | CSARDPGGGLTGELFF
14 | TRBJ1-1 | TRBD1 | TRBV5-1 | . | TGCGCCAGCAGCTTGGTAGACAGGGAGACTGAAGCTTTCTTT | CASSLVDRETEAFF
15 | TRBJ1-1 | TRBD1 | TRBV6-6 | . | TGTGCCAGCGGGGACAGGGGGCAGGGGAACACTGAAGCTTTCTTT | CASGDRGQGNTEAFF
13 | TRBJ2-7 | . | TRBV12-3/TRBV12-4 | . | TGTGCCAGCGCCACGACCGGAATCTACGAGCAGTACTTC | CASATTGIYEQYF
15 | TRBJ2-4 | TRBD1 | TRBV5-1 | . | TGCGCCAGCAGCTTGGTAGGACAGGGTGGAAACATTCAGTACTTC | CASSLVGQGGNIQYF
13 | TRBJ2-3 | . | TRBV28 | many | TGTGCCAGCAGCGTCACAGCCACAGATACGCAGTATTTT | CASSVTATDTQYF
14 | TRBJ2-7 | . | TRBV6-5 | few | TGTGCCAGCAGTCCCCCTACGGCCCCCTACGAGCAGTACTTC | CASSPPTAPYEQYF
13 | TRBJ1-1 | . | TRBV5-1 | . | TGCGCCAGCAGCTTGGGGGGGGCAAGTGAAGCTTTCTTT | CASSLGGASEAFF
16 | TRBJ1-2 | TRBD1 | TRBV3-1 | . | TGTGCCAGCAGCCAAGTAGGGGGACAGGGTGACTATGGCTACACCTTC | CASSQVGGQGDYGYTF
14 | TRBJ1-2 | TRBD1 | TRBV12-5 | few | TGTGCTAGTGGTTTGGGACAGGGGGACTATGGCTACACCTTC | CASGLGQGDYGYTF
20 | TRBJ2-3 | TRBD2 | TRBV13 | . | TGTGCCAGCAGCTCACCGGGACTAGCGGGAGGGCCTTCCGTTCCAGATACGCAGTATTTT | CASSSPGLAGGPSVPDTQYF
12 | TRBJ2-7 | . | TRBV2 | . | TGTGCCAGCAGTGACGAGGGGCCAGAGCAGTACTTC | CASSDEGPEQYF
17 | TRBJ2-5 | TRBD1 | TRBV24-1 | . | TGTGCCACCAGTGACCGGACAGGGTTTGATAGGCAAGAGACCCAGTACTTC | CATSDRTGFDRQETQYF
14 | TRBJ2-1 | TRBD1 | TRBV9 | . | TGTGCCAGCAGCCCAAGGGGGACAGCCAATGAGCAGTTCTTC | CASSPRGTANEQFF
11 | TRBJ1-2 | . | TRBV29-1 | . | TGCAGCGTTGTCGCTAACTATGGCTACACCTTC | CSVVANYGYTF
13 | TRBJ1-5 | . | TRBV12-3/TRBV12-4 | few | TGTGCCAGCAGTTTAGGGCGGAGGCAGCCCCAGCATTTT | CASSLGRRQPQHF
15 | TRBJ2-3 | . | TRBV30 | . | TGTGCCTGGAGTCCGGACCGGCCTAGCACAGATACGCAGTATTTT | CAWSPDRPSTDTQYF
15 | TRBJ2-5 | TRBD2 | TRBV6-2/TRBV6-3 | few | TGTGCCAGCAGTTTGGTTAGCGGGATCGCAGAGACCCAGTACTTC | CASSLVSGIAETQYF
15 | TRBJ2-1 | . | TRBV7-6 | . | TGTGCCAGCAGCCCCTCCTCTCTCGGGGCCCATGAGCAGTTCTTC | CASSPSSLGAHEQFF
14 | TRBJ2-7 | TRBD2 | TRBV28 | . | TGTGCCAGCCTTACTAGCGGGCCCCCCTACGAGCAGTACTTC | CASLTSGPPYEQYF
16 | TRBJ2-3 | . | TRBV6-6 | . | TGTGCCAGCAGTTCAATTTCGGGACTCCCCGGTGAGACGCAGTATTTT | CASSSISGLPGETQYF
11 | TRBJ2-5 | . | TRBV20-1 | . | TGCAGTGGGGGATTGGGGGAGACCCAGTACTTC | CSGGLGETQYF
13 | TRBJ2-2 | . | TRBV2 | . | TGTGCCAGCAGTAAGGAGAACACCGGGGAGCTGTTTTTT | CASSKENTGELFF
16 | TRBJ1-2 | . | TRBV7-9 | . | TGTGCCAGCAGCTTAGCCGTGACGGCCTCTAACTATGGCTACACCTTC | CASSLAVTASNYGYTF
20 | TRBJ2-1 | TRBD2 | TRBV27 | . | TGTGCCAGCAGTTTAATGGGTTTAGCGGGAGCCGGGGTGTGGTACAATGAGCAGTTCTTC | CASSLMGLAGAGVWYNEQFF
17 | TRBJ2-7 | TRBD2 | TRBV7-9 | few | TGTGCCAGCAGCTTATTGGTTAGCGGGGAATGGGATTACGAGCAGTACTTC | CASSLLVSGEWDYEQYF
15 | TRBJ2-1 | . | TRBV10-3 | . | TGTGCCATCAGTGCAGGGGGAGGACTGTACAATGAGCAGTTCTTC | CAISAGGGLYNEQFF
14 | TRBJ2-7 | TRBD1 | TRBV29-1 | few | TGCAGCGTCGCCGCCCTAGGGGGCGTTTACGAGCAGTACTTC | CSVAALGGVYEQYF
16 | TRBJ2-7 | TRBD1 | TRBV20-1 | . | TGCAGTGCTAGAGATAGGGGGACAGGGCTAAGGGACGAGCAGTACTTC | CSARDRGTGLRDEQYF
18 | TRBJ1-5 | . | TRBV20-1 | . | TGCAGTGCTAGCTCACTGCTTTCGCAGGCAATTAGCAATCAGCCCCAGCATTTT | CSASSLLSQAISNQPQHF
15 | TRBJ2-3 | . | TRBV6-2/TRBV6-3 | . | TGTGCCAACAGTTACTCGAAGAACCGGCCAGATACGCAGTATTTT | CANSYSKNRPDTQYF
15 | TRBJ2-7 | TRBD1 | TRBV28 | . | TGTGCCAGCAGTTTAATGGGGACAGGGGACTACGAGCAGTACTTC | CASSLMGTGDYEQYF
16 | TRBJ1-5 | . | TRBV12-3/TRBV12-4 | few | TGTGCCAGCAGTTTAGCTAACAGGGAGGGCCATCAGCCCCAGCATTTT | CASSLANREGHQPQHF
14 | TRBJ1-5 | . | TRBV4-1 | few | TGCGCCAGCAGCCAGCCCGACAGACGGCAGCCCCAGCATTTT | CASSQPDRRQPQHF
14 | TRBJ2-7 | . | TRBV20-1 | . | TGCAGTGCCCAACCAAGGGTAGGCTCCTACGAGCAGTACTTC | CSAQPRVGSYEQYF
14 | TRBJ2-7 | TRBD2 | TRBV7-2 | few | TGTGCCAGCAGTCTACGGACTAGCGATTACGAGCAGTACTTC | CASSLRTSDYEQYF
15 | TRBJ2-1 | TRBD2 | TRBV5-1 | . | TGCGCCAGCAGCTCGGTAGCGGGAGGCAACAATGAGCAGTTCTTC | CASSSVAGGNNEQFF
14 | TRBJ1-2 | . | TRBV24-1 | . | TGTGCCACCAGTGATTTGGACGCAACTCATGGCTACACCTTC | CATSDLDATHGYTF
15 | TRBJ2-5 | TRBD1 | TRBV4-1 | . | TGCGCCAGCAGCCAAACTCAGGACAGGCAAGAGACCCAGTACTTC | CASSQTQDRQETQYF
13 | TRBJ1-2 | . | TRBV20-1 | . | TGCAGTGCTACCCTTGCGCAAGAATATGGCTACACCTTC | CSATLAQEYGYTF
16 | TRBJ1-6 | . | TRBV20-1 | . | TGCAGTGCTAGAGATCTCGGGGGACGGCCGGGGGCACCCCGCCACTTT | CSARDLGGRPGAPRHF
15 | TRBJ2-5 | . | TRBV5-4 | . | TGTGCCAGCAGCTTGAGTGCAGCCCACAGGGAGACCCAGTACTTC | CASSLSAAHRETQYF
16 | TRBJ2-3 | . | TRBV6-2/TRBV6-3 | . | TGTGCCAGCAGTGCCATACTAGCAAATTTTGGTGATACGCAGTATTTT | CASSAILANFGDTQYF
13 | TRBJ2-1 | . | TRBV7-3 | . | TGTGCCAGCAGCTTAAATCGAAGGGGTGAGCAGTTCTTC | CASSLNRRGEQFF
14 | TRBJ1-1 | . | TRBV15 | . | TGTGCCACCAGCAGAGATAATCTGCAAATTGAAGCTTTCTTT | CATSRDNLQIEAFF
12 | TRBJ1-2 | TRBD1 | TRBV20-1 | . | TGCAGTGCTAGAGATCGACAGGGCGGCTACACCTTC | CSARDRQGGYTF
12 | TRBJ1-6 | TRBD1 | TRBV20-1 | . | TGCAGTGCTAGCGGACAGGGACGACCCCTCCACTTT | CSASGQGRPLHF
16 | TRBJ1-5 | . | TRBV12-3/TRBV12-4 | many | TGTGCCAGCAGCCGGACCGAACAGGGAATAGGACAGCCCCAGCATTTT | CASSRTEQGIGQPQHF
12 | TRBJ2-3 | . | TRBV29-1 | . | TGCAGCGTTGAAGTAGGGACAGATACGCAGTATTTT | CSVEVGTDTQYF
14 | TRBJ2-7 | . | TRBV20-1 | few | TGCAGTGCTACTCCCTGGGAGAGCTCCTACGAGCAGTACTTC | CSATPWESSYEQYF
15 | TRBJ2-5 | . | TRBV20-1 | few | TGCAGTGCTAGAGATGCTTCGGTGGTACAAGAGACCCAGTACTTC | CSARDASVVQETQYF
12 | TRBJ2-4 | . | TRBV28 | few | TGTGCCAGCAGTTTAAGGGGGGGCATTCAGTACTTC | CASSLRGGIQYF
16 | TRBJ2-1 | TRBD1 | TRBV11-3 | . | TGTGCCAGCAGCTTAGCCCGGGACAGGGGGAGACATAAGCAGTTCTTC | CASSLARDRGRHKQFF
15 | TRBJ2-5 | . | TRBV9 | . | TGTGCCAGCAGCGTAGAGGACTCGCCAGTGGAGACCCAGTACTTC | CASSVEDSPVETQYF